This T cell receptor (beta chain) was captured by sequencing in a study of TIL therapy for anti-PD-1-resistant metastatic lung cancer. Study background: Patients then received nivolumab; progressors got lymphodepletion, TIL and IL-2. Most patients had lung adenocarcinoma; a handful of tumors were EGFR-mutant, two ALK-rearranged; half smoked currently or formerly. General study points: Patients were highly selected, enriched for treatment-naive, never-smoker and oncogene-addicted cases.

Germline V CDR1 and CDR2: MNHEY, SMNVEV (reference sequence). Trimming pared 6 bases from V and 1 base from J, leaving 15 bases between. The CDR3 extends over 16 amino acids. Time point described: pre-treatment sample, taken before nivolumab and TIL therapy. Adults with stage 4 NSCLC were enrolled in a phase I trial. On this clone itself: The antigen remains undetermined.

The libraries were made with immunoSEQ v3. Only in-frame clones appear in the TCRdb table, and some are missing; sequencing was by immunoSEQ multiplex PCR. This table has 30,000 or so clones, about 80% appearing once. The receptor was isolated from a woman aged 25-85 years with non-small cell lung cancer. The sequencing here drew on blood, taken at baseline. The chain uses TRBV27 and TRBJ2-2; perhaps TRBD2 as D (7 bases). The CDR3 is CASRGGRQENTGELFF. The DNA of the CDR3 is TGTGCCAGCAGGGGGGGGAGACAGGAGAACACCGGGGAGCTGTTTTTT.